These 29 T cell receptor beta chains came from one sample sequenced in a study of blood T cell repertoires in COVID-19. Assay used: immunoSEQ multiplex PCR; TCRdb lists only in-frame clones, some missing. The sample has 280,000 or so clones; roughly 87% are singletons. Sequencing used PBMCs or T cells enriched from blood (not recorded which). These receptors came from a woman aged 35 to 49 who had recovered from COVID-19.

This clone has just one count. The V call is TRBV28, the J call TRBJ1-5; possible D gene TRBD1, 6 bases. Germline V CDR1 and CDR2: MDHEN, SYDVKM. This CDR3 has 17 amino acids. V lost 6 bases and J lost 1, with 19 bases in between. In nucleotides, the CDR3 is TGTGCCAGCAGCCAAGTACAGGGAATTGGAAGCAATCAGCCCCAGCATTTT. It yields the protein CASSQVQGIGSNQPQHF. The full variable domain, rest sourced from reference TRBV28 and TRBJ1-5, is DVKVTQSSRYLVKRTGEKVFLECVQDMDHENMFWYRQDPGLGLRLIYFSYDVKMKEKGDIPEGYSVSREKKERFSLILESASTNQTSMYLCASSQVQGIGSNQPQHFGDGTRLSIL.

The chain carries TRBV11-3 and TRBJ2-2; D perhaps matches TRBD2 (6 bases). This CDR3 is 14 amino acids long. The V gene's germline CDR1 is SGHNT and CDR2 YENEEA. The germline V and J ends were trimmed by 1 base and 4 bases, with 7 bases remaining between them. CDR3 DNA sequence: TGTGCCAGCAGCTTAGTTAGCGGCACCGGGGAGCTGTTTTTT. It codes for CASSLVSGTGELFF.

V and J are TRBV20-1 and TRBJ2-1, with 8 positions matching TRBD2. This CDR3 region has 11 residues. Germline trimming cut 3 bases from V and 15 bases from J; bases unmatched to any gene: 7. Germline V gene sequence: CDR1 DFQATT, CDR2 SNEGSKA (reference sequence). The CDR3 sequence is CSASPGTRRFF. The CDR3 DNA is TGCAGTGCTAGTCCCGGGACTAGACGGTTCTTC.

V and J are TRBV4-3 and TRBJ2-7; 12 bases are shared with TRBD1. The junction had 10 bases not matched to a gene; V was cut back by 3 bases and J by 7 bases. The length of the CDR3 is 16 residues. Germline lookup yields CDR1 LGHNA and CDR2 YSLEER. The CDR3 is CASSQGGDRGLEEQYF. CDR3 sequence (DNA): TGCGCCAGCAGCCAGGGTGGGGACAGGGGGCTTGAGGAGCAGTACTTC.

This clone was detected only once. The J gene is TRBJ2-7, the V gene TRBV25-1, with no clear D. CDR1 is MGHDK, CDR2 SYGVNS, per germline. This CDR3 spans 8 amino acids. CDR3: CSPSEQYF. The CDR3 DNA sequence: TGTTCCCCGTCGGAGCAGTACTTC.

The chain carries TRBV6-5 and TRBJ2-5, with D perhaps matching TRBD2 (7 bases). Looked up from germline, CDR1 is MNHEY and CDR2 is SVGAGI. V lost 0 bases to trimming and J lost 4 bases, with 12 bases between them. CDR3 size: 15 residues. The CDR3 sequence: CASSYSVGGGETQYF. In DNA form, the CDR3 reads TGTGCCAGCAGTTACTCGGTGGGAGGGGGAGAGACCCAGTACTTC.

The CDR3 DNA is TGTGCCAGCAGCGAACAGGGGAGGGAGCAGTACTTC. It specifies CASSEQGREQYF. The V call is TRBV28, the J call TRBJ2-7, with a weak D call TRBD1 (7 bases). Trimming removed 6 bases from V and 7 bases from J, with 13 bases in between. Germline-derived CDR1 and CDR2 are MDHEN and SYDVKM. This CDR3 comprises 12 residues.

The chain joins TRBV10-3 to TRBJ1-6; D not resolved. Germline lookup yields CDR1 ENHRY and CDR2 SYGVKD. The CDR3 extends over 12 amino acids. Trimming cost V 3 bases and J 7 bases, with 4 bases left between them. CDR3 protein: CAISDQNSPLHF. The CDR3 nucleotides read TGTGCCATCAGTGATCAGAATTCACCCCTCCACTTT.

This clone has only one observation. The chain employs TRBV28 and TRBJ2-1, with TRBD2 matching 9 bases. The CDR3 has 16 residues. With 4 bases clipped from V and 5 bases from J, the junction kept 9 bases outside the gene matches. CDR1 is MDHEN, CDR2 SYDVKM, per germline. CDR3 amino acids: CASSSLAGWQNNEQFF. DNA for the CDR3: TGTGCCAGCAGTTCCCTAGCGGGATGGCAGAACAATGAGCAGTTCTTC.

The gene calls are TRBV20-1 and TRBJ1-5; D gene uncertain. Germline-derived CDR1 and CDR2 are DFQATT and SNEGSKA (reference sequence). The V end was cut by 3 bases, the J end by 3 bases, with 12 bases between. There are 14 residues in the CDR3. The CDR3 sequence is CSASGRVSNQPQHF. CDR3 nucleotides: TGCAGTGCTAGTGGGAGGGTCTCCAATCAGCCCCAGCATTTT.

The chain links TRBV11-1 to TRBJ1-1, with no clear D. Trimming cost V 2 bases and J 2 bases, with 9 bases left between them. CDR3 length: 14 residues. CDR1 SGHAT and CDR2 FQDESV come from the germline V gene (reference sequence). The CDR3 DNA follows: TGTGCCAGCAGCTTAATTCCAGGTAACACTGAAGCTTTCTTT. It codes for CASSLIPGNTEAFF.

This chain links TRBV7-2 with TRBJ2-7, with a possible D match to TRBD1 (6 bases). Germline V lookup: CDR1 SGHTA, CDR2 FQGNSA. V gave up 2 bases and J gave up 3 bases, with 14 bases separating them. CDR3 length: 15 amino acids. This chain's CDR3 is CASSLMGTRIYEQYF. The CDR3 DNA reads TGTGCCAGCAGCTTAATGGGGACAAGGATCTACGAGCAGTACTTC.

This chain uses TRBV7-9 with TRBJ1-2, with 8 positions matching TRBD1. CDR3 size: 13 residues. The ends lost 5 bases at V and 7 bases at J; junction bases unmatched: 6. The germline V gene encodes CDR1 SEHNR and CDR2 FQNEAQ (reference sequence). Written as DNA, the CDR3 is TGTGCCAGCAGCCTCAAAACAGGGGGTGGCTACACCTTC. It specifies CASSLKTGGGYTF. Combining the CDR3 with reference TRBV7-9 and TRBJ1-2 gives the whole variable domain DTGVSQNPRHKITKRGQNVTFRCDPISEHNRLYWYRQTLGQGPEFLTYFQNEAQLEKSRLLSDRFSAERPKGSFSTLEIQRTEQGDSAMYLCASSLKTGGGYTFGSGTRLTVV.

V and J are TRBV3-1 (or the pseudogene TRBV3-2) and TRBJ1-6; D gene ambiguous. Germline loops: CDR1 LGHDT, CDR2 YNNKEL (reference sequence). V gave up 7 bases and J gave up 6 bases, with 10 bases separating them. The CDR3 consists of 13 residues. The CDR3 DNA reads TGTGCCAGCACCCGAACGGGTAATTCACCCCTCCACTTT. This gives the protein CASTRTGNSPLHF.

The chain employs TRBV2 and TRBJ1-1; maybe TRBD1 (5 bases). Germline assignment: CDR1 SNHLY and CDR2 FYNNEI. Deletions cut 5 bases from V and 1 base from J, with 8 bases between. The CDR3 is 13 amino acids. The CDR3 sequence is CASSTDTNTEAFF. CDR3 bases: TGTGCCAGCAGTACGGACACGAACACTGAAGCTTTCTTT.

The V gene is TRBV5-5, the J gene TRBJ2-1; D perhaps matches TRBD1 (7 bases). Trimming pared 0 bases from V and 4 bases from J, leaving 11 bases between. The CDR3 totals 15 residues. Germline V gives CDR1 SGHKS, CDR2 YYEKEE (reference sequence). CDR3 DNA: TGTGCCAGCAGCTTGGGCGGGACAGAATACAATGAGCAGTTCTTC. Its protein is CASSLGGTEYNEQFF.

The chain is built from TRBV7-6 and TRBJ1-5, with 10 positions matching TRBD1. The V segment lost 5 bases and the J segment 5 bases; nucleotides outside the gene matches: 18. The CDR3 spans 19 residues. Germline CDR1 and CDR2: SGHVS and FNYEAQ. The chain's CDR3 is CASSPRGWGTGDIDQPQHF. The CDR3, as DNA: TGTGCCAGCAGCCCCCGAGGGTGGGGGACAGGGGATATTGATCAGCCCCAGCATTTT.

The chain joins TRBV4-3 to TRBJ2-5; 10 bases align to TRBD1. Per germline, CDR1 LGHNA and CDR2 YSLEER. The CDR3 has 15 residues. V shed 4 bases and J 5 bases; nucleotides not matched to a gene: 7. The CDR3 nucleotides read TGCGCCAGCAGCCCCGTAGACAGGGGGCGGGAGACCCAGTACTTC. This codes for CASSPVDRGRETQYF.

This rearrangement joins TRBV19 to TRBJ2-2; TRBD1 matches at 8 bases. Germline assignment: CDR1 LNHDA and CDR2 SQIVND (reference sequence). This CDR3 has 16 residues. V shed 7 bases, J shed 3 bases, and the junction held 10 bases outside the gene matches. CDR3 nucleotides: TGTGCCAGTACCCCCGGGCAGGGGGCTCACACCGGGGAGCTGTTTTTT. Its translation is CASTPGQGAHTGELFF.

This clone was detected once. CDR3 sequence (DNA): TGTGCCAGCAGCAGCGACAGGGTGGCTTTCTCTGGGGCCAACGTCCTGACTTTC. Its translation: CASSSDRVAFSGANVLTF. J is TRBJ2-6 and V is TRBV5-4, with 7 positions matching TRBD1. The CDR3 extends over 18 amino acids. With V trimmed by 4 bases and J by 0 bases, 10 bases remained unmatched. Germline CDR1 is SGHNT and CDR2 is YYREEE (reference sequence).

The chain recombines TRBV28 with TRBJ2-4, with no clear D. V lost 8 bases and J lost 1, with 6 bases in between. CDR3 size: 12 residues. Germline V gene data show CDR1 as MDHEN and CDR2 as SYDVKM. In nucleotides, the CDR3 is TGTGCCAGCCGCAGTGCCAAAAACATTCAGTACTTC. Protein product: CASRSAKNIQYF.

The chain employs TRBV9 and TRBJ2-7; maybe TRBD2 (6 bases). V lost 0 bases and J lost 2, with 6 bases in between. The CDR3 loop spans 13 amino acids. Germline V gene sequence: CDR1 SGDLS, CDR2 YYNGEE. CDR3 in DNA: TGTGCCAGCAGCGTAGCGGGAGCCTACGAGCAGTACTTC. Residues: CASSVAGAYEQYF.

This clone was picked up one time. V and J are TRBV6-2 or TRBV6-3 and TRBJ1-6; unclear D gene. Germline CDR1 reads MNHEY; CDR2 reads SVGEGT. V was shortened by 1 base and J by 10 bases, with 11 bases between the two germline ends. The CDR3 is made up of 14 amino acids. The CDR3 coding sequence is TGTGCCAGCAGTTACTGGGCAGGCCGATCACCCCTCCACTTT. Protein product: CASSYWAGRSPLHF.

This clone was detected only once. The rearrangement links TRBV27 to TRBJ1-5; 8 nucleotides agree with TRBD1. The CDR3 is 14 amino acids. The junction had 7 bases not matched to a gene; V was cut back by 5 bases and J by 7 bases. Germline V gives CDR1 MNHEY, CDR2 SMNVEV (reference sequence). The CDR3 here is CASSTHRGNQPQHF. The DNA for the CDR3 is TGTGCCAGCAGTACACACAGGGGGAACCAGCCCCAGCATTTT.

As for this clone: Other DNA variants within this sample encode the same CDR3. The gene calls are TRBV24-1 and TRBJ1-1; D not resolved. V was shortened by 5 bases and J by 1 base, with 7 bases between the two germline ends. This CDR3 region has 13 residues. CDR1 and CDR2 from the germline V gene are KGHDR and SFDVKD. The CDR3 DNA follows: TGTGCCACCAGTGTTGGAGGGAACACTGAAGCTTTCTTT. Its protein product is CATSVGGNTEAFF.

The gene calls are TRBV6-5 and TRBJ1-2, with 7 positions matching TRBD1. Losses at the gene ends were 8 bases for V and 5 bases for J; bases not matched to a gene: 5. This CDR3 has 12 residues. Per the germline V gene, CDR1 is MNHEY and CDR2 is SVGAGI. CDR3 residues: CASGQATYGYTF. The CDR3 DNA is TGTGCCAGCGGACAGGCGACATATGGCTACACCTTC.

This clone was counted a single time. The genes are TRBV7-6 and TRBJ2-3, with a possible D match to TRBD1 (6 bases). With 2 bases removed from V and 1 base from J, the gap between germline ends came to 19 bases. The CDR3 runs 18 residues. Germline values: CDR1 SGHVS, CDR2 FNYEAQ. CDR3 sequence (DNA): TGTGCCAGCAGCTTACAGAACCCGGACAGACTCGGCACAGATACGCAGTATTTT. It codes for CASSLQNPDRLGTDTQYF.

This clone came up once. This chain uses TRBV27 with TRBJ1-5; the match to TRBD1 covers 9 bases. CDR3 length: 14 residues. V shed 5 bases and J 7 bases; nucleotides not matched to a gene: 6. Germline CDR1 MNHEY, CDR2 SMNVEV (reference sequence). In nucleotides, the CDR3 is TGTGCCAGCAGTCCCGGACAGGGGAGGCAGCCCCAGCATTTT. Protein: CASSPGQGRQPQHF.

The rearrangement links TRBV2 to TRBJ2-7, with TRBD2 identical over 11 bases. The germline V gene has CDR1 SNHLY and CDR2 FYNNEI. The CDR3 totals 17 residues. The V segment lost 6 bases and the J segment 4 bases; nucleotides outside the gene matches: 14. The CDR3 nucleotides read TGTGCCAGCAGGGACCTCATAGCGGGAGGGCCGGGTTACGAGCAGTACTTC. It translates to CASRDLIAGGPGYEQYF. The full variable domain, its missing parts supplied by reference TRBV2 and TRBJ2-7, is EPEVTQTPSHQVTQMGQEVILRCVPISNHLYFYWYRQILGQKVEFLVSFYNNEISEKSEIFDDQFSVERPDGSNFTLKIRSTKLEDSAMYFCASRDLIAGGPGYEQYFGPGTRLTVT.